The rows below give T cell receptor beta chains drawn from one sample of a study of blood T cell dynamics during melanoma immunotherapy. TCRdb's copy holds only in-frame clones and misses some; the assay was immunoSEQ multiplex PCR. In the table there are some 20,000 clones, roughly 85% of which are singletons. The input for sequencing was blood, taken from a patient treated with checkpoint blockade. Receptor source: a human donor with melanoma. The CDR3 runs from the conserved cysteine through the conserved F or W. A D gene is named only where the DNA matches it firmly. Part of the rows lack a size; the others show once, few, many or a class for expanded clones.

J: TRBJ1-1; V: TRBV18; D: NA; size: few; DNA: TGTGCCAGCTCACCTTCCGACGGTATGAACACTGAAGCTTTCTTT; CDR3: CASSPSDGMNTEAFF
J: TRBJ2-7; V: TRBV18; D: NA; size: NA; DNA: TGTGCCAGCTCACCCGGACAGTCTAGCTCCTACGAGCAGTACTTC; CDR3: CASSPGQSSSYEQYF
J: TRBJ2-2; V: TRBV2; D: NA; size: NA; DNA: TGTGCCAGCATGCTTGGGGGGGCTGGGGAGCTGTTTTTT; CDR3: CASMLGGAGELFF
J: TRBJ2-3; V: TRBV4-2; D: TRBD1; size: few; DNA: TGTGCCAGCAGCCAAGATCTGGGACAGGGGGCAGATACGCAGTATTTT; CDR3: CASSQDLGQGADTQYF
J: TRBJ2-5; V: TRBV7-2; D: TRBD2; size: NA; DNA: TGTGCCAGCAGCCCCGGACTAGCGGGAGCCGACGAGACCCAGTACTTC; CDR3: CASSPGLAGADETQYF
J: TRBJ2-7; V: TRBV29-1; D: NA; size: NA; DNA: TGCAGCGTTGCGGGGGGCGGTATTTTTTCCTACGAGCAGTACTTC; CDR3: CSVAGGGIFSYEQYF
J: TRBJ2-5; V: TRBV5-1; D: NA; size: NA; DNA: TGCGCCAGCAGCTTGATCCAACCGCTTCTAGAGACCCAGTACTTC; CDR3: CASSLIQPLLETQYF
J: TRBJ2-1; V: TRBV27; D: TRBD2; size: once; DNA: TGTGCCAGCAGTTCGTTGACTAGCGGGAGCTCCTACAATGAGCAGTTCTTC; CDR3: CASSSLTSGSSYNEQFF
J: TRBJ1-5; V: TRBV23-1; D: TRBD1; size: NA; DNA: TGCGCCAGCAGTCAATCGCGATCGGACAGGGGGGGACAGCCCCAGCATTTT; CDR3: CASSQSRSDRGGQPQHF
J: TRBJ2-7; V: TRBV7-9; D: TRBD1; size: once; DNA: TGTGCCAGCAGCTCGCCCCGGGACAGGCAATCCTACGAGCAGTACTTC; CDR3: CASSSPRDRQSYEQYF
J: TRBJ2-1; V: TRBV28; D: TRBD1; size: once; DNA: TGTGCCAGCAGTTTAATTCAGGGGGATTCCTACAATGAGCAGTTCTTC; CDR3: CASSLIQGDSYNEQFF
J: TRBJ2-7; V: TRBV6-1; D: TRBD2; size: NA; DNA: TGTGCCAGCAGTGAGGGTGATAGCGGGAGCTACGAGCAGTACTTC; CDR3: CASSEGDSGSYEQYF
J: TRBJ2-5; V: TRBV5-1; D: TRBD2; size: NA; DNA: TGCGCCAGCAGCTTGAGACTAGCGGAAGAGACCCAGTACTTC; CDR3: CASSLRLAEETQYF